This T cell receptor beta chain originates from a study of T cells after yellow fever vaccination. Study context: SMART-Seq v4 Ultra Low Input prepared the low-cell-number fractions.

TCR cDNA was made by 5'RACE template switching, adding a universal primer site and UMIs. One entry per CDR3 protein results from TCRdb running MiXCR on the 5' RACE reads. The data show some 400,000 distinct CDR3 sequences, around a sixth seen once. Findings and limits, study-wide: A large majority of primary-vaccination clones showed up again after the booster (around 96% CD4, around 88% CD8). Overlap between CD4 and CD8 compartments was detected for a small share of clonotypes.

Points on this clonotype: Its target is not known.

Sequencing used PBMCs, obtained before the yellow fever booster vaccination. The origin of this receptor is a man between 18 and 29 years old who received the YFV17D yellow fever vaccine.

For the CDR3, the DNA is TGTGCCAGCAGCCCACCCACAGCCACAGATACGCAGTATTTT. It codes for CASSPPTATDTQYF. The V gene is TRBV4-2, the J gene TRBJ2-3; unclear D gene. Germline values: CDR1 LGHNA, CDR2 YNFKEQ. The CDR3 sequence is 14 residues long. Trimming stripped 4 bases from V and 2 bases from J, with 10 bases between.